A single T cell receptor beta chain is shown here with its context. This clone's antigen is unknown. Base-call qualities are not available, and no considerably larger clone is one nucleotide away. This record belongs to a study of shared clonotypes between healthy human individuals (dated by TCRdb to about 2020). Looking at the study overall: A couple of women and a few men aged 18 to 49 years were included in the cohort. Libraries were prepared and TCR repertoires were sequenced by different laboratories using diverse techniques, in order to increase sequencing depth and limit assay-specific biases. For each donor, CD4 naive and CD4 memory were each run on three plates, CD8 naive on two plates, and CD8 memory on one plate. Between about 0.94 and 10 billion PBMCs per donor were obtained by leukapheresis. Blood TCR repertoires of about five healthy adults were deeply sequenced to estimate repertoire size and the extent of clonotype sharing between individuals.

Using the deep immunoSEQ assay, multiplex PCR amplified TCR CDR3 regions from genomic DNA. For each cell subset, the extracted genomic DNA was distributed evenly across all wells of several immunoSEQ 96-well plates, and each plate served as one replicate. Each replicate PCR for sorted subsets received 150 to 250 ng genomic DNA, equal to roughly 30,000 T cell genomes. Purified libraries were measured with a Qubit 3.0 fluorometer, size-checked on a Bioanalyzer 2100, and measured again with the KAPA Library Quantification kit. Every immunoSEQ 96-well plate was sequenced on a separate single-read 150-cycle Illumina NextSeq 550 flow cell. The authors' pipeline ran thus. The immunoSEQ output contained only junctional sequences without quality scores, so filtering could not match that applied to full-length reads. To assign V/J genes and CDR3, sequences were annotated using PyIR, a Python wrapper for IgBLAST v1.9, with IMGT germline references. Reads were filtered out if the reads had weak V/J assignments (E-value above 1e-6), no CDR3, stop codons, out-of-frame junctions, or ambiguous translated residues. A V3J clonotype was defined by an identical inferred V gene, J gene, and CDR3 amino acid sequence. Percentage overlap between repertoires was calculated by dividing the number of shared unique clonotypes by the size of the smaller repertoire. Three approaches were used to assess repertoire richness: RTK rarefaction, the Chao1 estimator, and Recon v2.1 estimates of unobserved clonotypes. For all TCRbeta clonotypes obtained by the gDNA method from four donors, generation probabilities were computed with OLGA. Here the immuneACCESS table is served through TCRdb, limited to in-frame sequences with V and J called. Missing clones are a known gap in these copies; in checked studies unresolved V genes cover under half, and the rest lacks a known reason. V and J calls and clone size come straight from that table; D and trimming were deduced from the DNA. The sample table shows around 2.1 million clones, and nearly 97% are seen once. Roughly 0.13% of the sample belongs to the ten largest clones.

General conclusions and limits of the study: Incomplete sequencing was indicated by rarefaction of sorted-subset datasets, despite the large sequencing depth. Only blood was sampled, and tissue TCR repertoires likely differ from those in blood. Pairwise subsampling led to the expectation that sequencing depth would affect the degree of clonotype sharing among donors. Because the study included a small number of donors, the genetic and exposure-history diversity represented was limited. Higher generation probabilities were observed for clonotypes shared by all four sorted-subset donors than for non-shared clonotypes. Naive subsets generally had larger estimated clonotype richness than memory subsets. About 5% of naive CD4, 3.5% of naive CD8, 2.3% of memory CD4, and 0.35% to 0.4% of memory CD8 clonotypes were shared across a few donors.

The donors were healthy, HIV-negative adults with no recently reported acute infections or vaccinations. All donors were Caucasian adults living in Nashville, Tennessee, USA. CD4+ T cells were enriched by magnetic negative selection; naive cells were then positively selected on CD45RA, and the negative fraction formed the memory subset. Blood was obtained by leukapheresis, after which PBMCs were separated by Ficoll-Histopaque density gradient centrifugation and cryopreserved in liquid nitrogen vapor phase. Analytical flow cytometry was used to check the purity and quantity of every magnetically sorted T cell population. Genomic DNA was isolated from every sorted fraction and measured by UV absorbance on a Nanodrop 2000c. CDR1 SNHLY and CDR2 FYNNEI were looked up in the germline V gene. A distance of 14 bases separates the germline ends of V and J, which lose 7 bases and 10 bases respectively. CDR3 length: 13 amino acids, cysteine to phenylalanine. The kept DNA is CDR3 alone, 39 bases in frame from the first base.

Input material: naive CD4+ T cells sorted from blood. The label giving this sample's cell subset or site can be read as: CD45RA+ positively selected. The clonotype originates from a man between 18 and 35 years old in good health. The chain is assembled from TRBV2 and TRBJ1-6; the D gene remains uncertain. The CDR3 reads CASTGQIRSPLHF. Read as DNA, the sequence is TGTGCCAGCACGGGTCAAATACGATCACCCCTCCACTTT. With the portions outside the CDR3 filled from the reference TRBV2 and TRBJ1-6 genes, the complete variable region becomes EPEVTQTPSHQVTQMGQEVILRCVPISNHLYFYWYRQILGQKVEFLVSFYNNEISEKSEIFDDQFSVERPDGSNFTLKIRSTKLEDSAMYFCASTGQIRSPLHFGNGTRLTVT.